The present T cell receptor (beta chain) was sequenced within a study of blood T cell repertoires in COVID-19. How the authors handled the data: For nucleated cells, counts were estimated from reference gene primer amplification. Sequenced by immunoSEQ multiplex PCR; TCRdb stores in-frame clones only, minus some. The D gene and trimming were derived from the DNA, and the V and J assignments and clone size from that table. The data show roughly 63,000 clones, 79% seen once. The V gene's germline CDR1 is SQVTM and CDR2 ANQGSEA. CDR3 length: 15 amino acids. Trimming stripped 7 bases from V and 1 base from J, with 14 bases between.

The V call is TRBV29-1, the J call TRBJ2-6; D is perhaps TRBD1 (5 bases). Sequencing was carried out using peripheral blood. This receptor was obtained from a human donor in a cohort sampled during active COVID-19. The CDR3 is CSAMGLGSGANVLTF. The CDR3 bases are TGCAGCGCTATGGGGCTCGGTTCTGGGGCCAACGTCCTGACTTTC.